Listed below are T cell receptor beta chains from one sample, sequenced in a study of cytotoxic CD8 clonotypes in ibrutinib-treated CLL. Assay: immunoSEQ multiplex PCR; the TCRdb copy retains only in-frame clones and omits some. Of 150,000 to 200,000 clones in the sample, about 88% are singletons; the top ten hold 3% to 3.5%. This material consisted of PBMCs, taken at disease progression, from a patient treated with ibrutinib. All receptors come from a human donor with chronic lymphocytic leukemia. Each CDR3 is given with its conserved first and last residue. D genes are given only for firm matches. Some rows have no size entry. The others give once, few or many, or a class for an expanded clone.

v_call	clone_size	d_call	j_call	cdr3_nt	cdr3_aa
TRBV5-4	few	NA	TRBJ1-3	TGTGCCAGCAGCCTAACTCAGGGGTCCTCTGGAAACACCATATATTTT	CASSLTQGSSGNTIYF
TRBV18	NA	NA	TRBJ2-6	TGTGCCAGCTCACCACTACTCATACAGGGCAGCTCTGGGGCCAACGTCCTGACTTTC	CASSPLLIQGSSGANVLTF
TRBV6-1	NA	NA	TRBJ1-2	TGTGCCAGCAGTGAAGTCCGTGGCTACACCTTC	CASSEVRGYTF
TRBV29-1	NA	TRBD2	TRBJ2-7	TGCAGCGTTGAGGCTAGCGGGGCGCCCGGGCAGTACTTC	CSVEASGAPGQYF
TRBV2	NA	NA	TRBJ1-1	TGTGCCAGCCTTTGGTTCAACACTGAAGCTTTCTTT	CASLWFNTEAFF
TRBV19	NA	TRBD2	TRBJ2-3	TGTGCCAGTAGTATAGGGCTAGCGGGAAACACAGATACGCAGTATTTT	CASSIGLAGNTDTQYF
TRBV6-5	NA	NA	TRBJ1-3	TGTGCCAGCAGTTACGACGCCCGTAGCCCTGGAAACACCATATATTTT	CASSYDARSPGNTIYF
TRBV30	NA	NA	TRBJ1-2	TGTGCCTGGAGTGTAAGTCAGGGTGGTGGCTACACCTTC	CAWSVSQGGGYTF
TRBV19	NA	NA	TRBJ2-7	TGTGCCAGTTCCAGGGAGTTTGACTCCTACGAGCAGTACTTC	CASSREFDSYEQYF
TRBV5-1	NA	TRBD1	TRBJ2-1	TGCGCCAGCAGCTTGAGAGAATATAGGAAGGGGGCATACAATGAGCAGTTCTTC	CASSLREYRKGAYNEQFF
TRBV7-3	NA	NA	TRBJ1-2	TGTGCCAGCAGCTTTATGGAAGTTTCCTATGGCTACACCTTC	CASSFMEVSYGYTF
TRBV30	NA	TRBD1	TRBJ1-3	TGTGCCTGGAGCGTTCAGGGGGCTGGAAACACCATATATTTT	CAWSVQGAGNTIYF
TRBV20-1	NA	NA	TRBJ2-5	TGCAGTGCTAGAATTAAAGAGACCCAGTACTTC	CSARIKETQYF
TRBV2	few	NA	TRBJ2-7	TGTGCCAGCACCCGGACGTTAAACTCCTACGAGCAGTACTTC	CASTRTLNSYEQYF
TRBV28	NA	NA	TRBJ2-2	TGTGCCAGCAGGATGACAGGTACCGGGGAGCTGTTTTTT	CASRMTGTGELFF
TRBV7-9	NA	NA	TRBJ1-2	TGTGCCAGCAGCTTAGGGCAGGGCTACACCTTC	CASSLGQGYTF
TRBV20-1	NA	NA	TRBJ2-5	TGCAGTGCTGACCAGGAGACCCAGTACTTC	CSADQETQYF
TRBV7-2	once	NA	TRBJ1-5	TGTGCCAGCAGCCTGAAGGACAGTTATCAGCCCCAGCATTTT	CASSLKDSYQPQHF
TRBV7-8	NA	NA	TRBJ2-7	TGTGCCAGCAGCACCTTGGCCGGGACTTTCTTCAACTACGAGCAGTACTTC	CASSTLAGTFFNYEQYF
TRBV7-2	NA	NA	TRBJ2-7	TGTGCCAGCAGCTTAGCTAGCGGTGATTACGAGCAGTACTTC	CASSLASGDYEQYF
TRBV15	NA	NA	TRBJ2-1	TGTGCCACCAGCAGAGATTTTTCCGTTGAGCAGTTCTTC	CATSRDFSVEQFF
TRBV4-1	NA	NA	TRBJ1-5	TGCGCCAGCAGCCAAGATTGGGGAACTAGCAATCAGCCCCAGCATTTT	CASSQDWGTSNQPQHF
TRBV9	NA	TRBD2	TRBJ2-1	TGTGCCAGCAGCGTTGGGGACTACACCTACAATGAGCAGTTCTTC	CASSVGDYTYNEQFF
TRBV5-1	NA	TRBD1	TRBJ2-2	TGCGCCAGCAGCCTCCTTCAGGGGGACCCCACCGGGGAGCTGTTTTTT	CASSLLQGDPTGELFF
TRBV7-2	NA	NA	TRBJ2-2	TGTGCCAGCAGCTTACGACAGACCGGGGAGCTGTTTTTT	CASSLRQTGELFF
TRBV28	NA	NA	TRBJ1-1	TGTGCCCATAGACAGCCTAACACTGAAGCTTTCTTT	CAHRQPNTEAFF
TRBV5-4	NA	TRBD1	TRBJ2-5	TGTGCCAGCAGCTCGATGGACAGGCAAGGAGAGACCCAGTACTTC	CASSSMDRQGETQYF
TRBV19	NA	TRBD1	TRBJ1-1	TGTGCCAGTAGTATCTCCGGGACAGGGGGCTTGTTGGACACTGAAGCTTTCTTT	CASSISGTGGLLDTEAFF
TRBV5-1	NA	NA	TRBJ1-2	TGCGCCAGCAGAGTCGGGGGAGCCTATGGCTACACCTTC	CASRVGGAYGYTF
TRBV18	NA	NA	TRBJ2-7	TGTGCCAGCTCACCATCTAAGGGCTACGAGCAGTACTTC	CASSPSKGYEQYF
TRBV28	NA	TRBD1	TRBJ1-2	TGTGCCAGCAGCCAGACAGGGCTCTATGGCTACACCTTC	CASSQTGLYGYTF
TRBV19	NA	NA	TRBJ2-7	TGTGCCAGTAGCCCGAGTGCGGTACCCCACTACGAGCAGTACTTC	CASSPSAVPHYEQYF
TRBV19	NA	NA	TRBJ2-3	TGTGCCAGTAGTATAGGGGTGGCAATTATGAGTATCAGGGATACGCAGTATTTT	CASSIGVAIMSIRDTQYF
TRBV4-1	NA	TRBD2	TRBJ2-5	TGCGCCAGCAGCCAGGGGGGGACTAGCGGAATCCAAGAGACCCAGTACTTC	CASSQGGTSGIQETQYF
TRBV7-9	NA	NA	TRBJ1-3	TGTGCCAGCAGCTCAGACGGTAGTGACAGCCGACGAGGAAACACCATATATTTT	CASSSDGSDSRRGNTIYF
TRBV4-3	NA	TRBD2	TRBJ2-5	TGCGCCAGCAGCCAAGAGTCGGCGGGGGGGACCCAGTACTTC	CASSQESAGGTQYF
TRBV15	once	TRBD2	TRBJ2-1	TGTGCCACCAGCAGGACTAGCGGGAGAAACAATGAGCAGTTCTTC	CATSRTSGRNNEQFF
TRBV5-4	once	TRBD2	TRBJ2-1	TGTGCCAGCAGCTTGGGCCCGGGACTATCCTACAATGAGCAGTTCTTC	CASSLGPGLSYNEQFF
TRBV6-5	NA	NA	TRBJ1-5	TGTGCCAGCAGTGAAATTCAGCCCCAGCATTTT	CASSEIQPQHF
TRBV2	NA	NA	TRBJ2-1	TGTGCCAGCAGGTTAACGGGGACCCCCGGAGGCAATGAGCAGTTCTTC	CASRLTGTPGGNEQFF
TRBV21-1	NA	NA	TRBJ2-7	TGTGCCAGCCCTCCCTCCGGGGGGGGGCAGGGCGAGCAGTACTTC	CASPPSGGGQGEQYF
TRBV7-2	NA	NA	TRBJ2-3	TGTGCCAGCAGTCTAGGGTACGGGAGTGGAACAGATACGCAGTATTTT	CASSLGYGSGTDTQYF
TRBV18	NA	NA	TRBJ2-3	TGTGCCAGCTCACCACAACCCCTGCCAGATACGCAGTATTTT	CASSPQPLPDTQYF
TRBV27	NA	NA	TRBJ1-4	TGTGCCAGCAGCTTGGGTTTGTTTGCAACTAATGAAAAACTGTTTTTT	CASSLGLFATNEKLFF
TRBV2	NA	TRBD1	TRBJ2-1	TGTGCCAGCACTCCAGACAGGGTCAATGAGCAGTTCTTC	CASTPDRVNEQFF
TRBV2	NA	NA	TRBJ2-3	TGTGCCAGCAGTGAAGCGTTGATAGATACGCAGTATTTT	CASSEALIDTQYF
TRBV18	once	TRBD1	TRBJ1-2	TGTGCCAGCTCACTGACAGGGCTCTATGGCTACACCTTC	CASSLTGLYGYTF
TRBV19	NA	TRBD1	TRBJ2-7	TGTGCCACTAGTACAGGACAGGGCAAAACCTACGAGCAGTACTTC	CATSTGQGKTYEQYF
TRBV5-1	NA	NA	TRBJ1-2	TGCGCCAGCAGCCCCGGGGGAGGGGGTTTGTATGGCTACACCTTC	CASSPGGGGLYGYTF